Following are 2 T cell receptor beta chains from one sample sequenced in a study of T-cell memory formation after mild COVID-19. TCRdb analysed the 5' RACE reads with MiXCR anew, one entry per CDR3 protein. Of approximately 35,000 distinct CDR3 sequences listed, roughly 20% are singletons. Material for sequencing was PBMCs or a T cell subset sorted from them (not recorded which). The receptors derive from an adult who had mild COVID-19 (a few samples of this study predate the infection). Cell type and time point are not known.

This chain connects TRBV24-1 to TRBJ2-1; 8 bases line up with TRBD2. J lost 1 base, V lost 5 bases, and 6 bases had no gene match. Germline V gene lookup returns CDR1 KGHDR and CDR2 SFDVKD. The CDR3 covers 16 residues. CDR3 in amino acids: CATSAEVAGSYNEQFF. DNA of the CDR3: TGTGCCACCAGTGCGGAGGTAGCGGGATCCTACAATGAGCAGTTCTTC.

At least ten counts were recorded for this clonotype. The chain has TRBV6-1 and TRBJ1-4; a weak D match, TRBD1 (6 bases). V was shortened by 3 bases and J by 8 bases, with 13 bases between the two germline ends. The CDR3 contains 14 residues. Germline assignment: CDR1 MNHNS and CDR2 SASEGT. The chain's CDR3 is CASSDGQTGEKLFF. Written as DNA, the CDR3 is TGTGCCAGCAGTGACGGACAGACTGGCGAAAAACTGTTTTTT.